These 8 T cell receptor beta chains were all obtained from the same sample, sequenced in a study of CD8+CD57+ T cells in acquired aplastic anemia. Profiling of TCR beta VDJ combinations and CDR3 sequences used genomic DNA as template. TCRdb re-derived calls from the reads in MiXCR, one entry per CDR3 protein. The sample holds fewer than 250,000 distinct CDR3 sequences, around half seen once. Material: sorted CD4+, CD8+, or CD8+CD57+ T cells (not recorded which) from PBMCs. These receptors originate from a human donor in good health, serving as a control.

This clonotype was detected many times. This chain uses TRBV7-6 with TRBJ2-5, with TRBD2 matching over 9 bases. Looked up from germline, CDR1 is SGHVS and CDR2 is FNYEAQ. J lost 5 bases, V lost 1 base, and 2 bases had no gene match. The CDR3 is made up of 14 amino acids. CDR3 nucleotides: TGTGCCAGCAGCTTAGGCGGGGGGGCGGAGACCCAGTACTTC. Protein: CASSLGGGAETQYF.

This clonotype was picked up many times. This chain connects TRBV19 to TRBJ1-1; TRBD1 is a possible D gene (6 bases). V lost 5 bases and J 1 base, leaving 11 bases between the germline ends. From germline, CDR1 is LNHDA and CDR2 SQIVND (reference sequence). CDR3 length equals 14 residues. The CDR3 bases are TGTGCCAGTAGTCCGGGACACCGGAACACTGAAGCTTTCTTT. The encoded protein is CASSPGHRNTEAFF.

The chain has TRBV20-1 and TRBJ2-1, with no clear D. The CDR3 length is 10 residues. The V gene's germline CDR1 is DFQATT and CDR2 SNEGSKA (reference sequence). V lost 6 bases, J lost 8 bases, and 8 bases lay in between. This chain's CDR3 is CSASEDEQFF. As DNA, the CDR3 is TGCAGTGCAAGTGAGGATGAGCAGTTCTTC.

This chain uses TRBV7-2 with TRBJ1-6; no clear D gene. The CDR3 has 13 residues. The V end was cut by 2 bases, the J end by 10 bases, with 9 bases between. Germline V gene sequence: CDR1 SGHTA, CDR2 FQGNSA. CDR3 sequence reads: CASSLTVGSPLHF. The DNA of the CDR3 is TGTGCCAGCAGCTTAACAGTAGGGTCACCCCTCCACTTT.

V usage is TRBV7-3 and J usage is TRBJ2-3; 8 bases match TRBD1. This CDR3 spans 16 amino acids. The V gene end was trimmed by 3 bases and the J gene end by 3 bases; junction bases not matched to a gene: 8. The V gene's germline CDR1 is SGHTA and CDR2 FQGTGA. The CDR3 DNA reads as TGTGCCAGCAGCTTGAACAGGGGGACTGCAACAGATACGCAGTATTTT. Translation: CASSLNRGTATDTQYF.

The V and J genes are TRBV20-1 and TRBJ1-2; 10 nucleotides match TRBD1. V was pared by 4 bases and J by 2 bases, with 7 bases of the junction left unmatched. Germline V gene sequence: CDR1 DFQATT, CDR2 SNEGSKA (reference sequence). The CDR3 is 15 residues long. CDR3 in DNA: TGCAGTGCTACCAGGGGGACAGGGGCGAACTATGGCTACACCTTC. This translates into CSATRGTGANYGYTF.

This clonotype has at least ten counts. CDR3: CASSFDQVSGNTIYF. In DNA, the CDR3 is TGCGCCAGCAGCTTCGACCAGGTCTCTGGAAACACCATATATTTT. V gene TRBV5-1 combines with J gene TRBJ1-3; D remains unclear. The V gene lost 2 bases and the J gene lost 0 bases, with 9 bases spanning the gap. The CDR3 consists of 15 residues. Germline V CDR1 and CDR2: SGHRS, YFSETQ.

As for this clonotype: A much larger clone differs by one base, so this may be a read error. The rearrangement links TRBV7-2 to TRBJ1-3; D is unresolved. Looked up from germline, CDR1 is SGHTA and CDR2 is FQGNSA. The CDR3 has 13 residues. Trimming pared 1 base from V and 9 bases from J, leaving 10 bases between. The CDR3 region has the DNA TGTGCCAGCAGCTTAGTCAGGAGTGGCACCATATATTTT. It is translated as CASSLVRSGTIYF. Looking up the rest from reference TRBV7-2 and TRBJ1-3 gives the full variable domain: GAGVSQSPSNKVTEKGKDVELRCDPISGHTALYWYRQSLGQGLEFLIYFQGNSAPDKSGLPSDRFSAERTGGSVSTLTIQRTQQEDSAVYLCASSLVRSGTIYFGEGSWLTVV.